Following are 15 T cell receptor beta chains from one sample sequenced in a study of T cells and Merkel cell carcinoma outcomes. Some clones are missing from TCRdb's copy, which holds only in-frame ones; the method was immunoSEQ multiplex PCR. Of some 16,000 clones listed, roughly 79% are singletons. Specimen: tumor tissue from Merkel cell carcinoma. Source of these receptors: a human donor with Merkel cell carcinoma.

As to this clone: Germline and junction disagree at one end, which may indicate a read error. The chain recombines TRBV2 with TRBJ1-5, with D perhaps TRBD1 (6 bases). Per germline, CDR1 SNHLY and CDR2 FYNNEI. The CDR3 is made up of 15 amino acids. CDR3 DNA sequence: TGTGCCAGCAGTCCGACAGGAAGTAGCAATCAGCCCCAACATTTT. It encodes CASSPTGSSNQPQHF.

The V call is TRBV4-1, the J call TRBJ2-5; a possible D gene is TRBD2 (6 bases). Between the trimmed V and J ends, which lost 4 bases and 5 bases, there was a span of 8 bases. Germline lookup yields CDR1 MGHRA and CDR2 YSYEKL. The CDR3 contains 12 residues. The CDR3 nucleotides read TGCGCCAGCAGCCCCGGAGGGGAGACCCAGTACTTC. It translates to CASSPGGETQYF.

This clone showed up just a few times. For the CDR3, the DNA is TGTGCCAGCAGTGGAGTCACAGATACGCAGTATTTT. Residues: CASSGVTDTQYF. The V gene is TRBV28, the J gene TRBJ2-3; D unclear. Trimming left V 5 bases short and J 2 bases short, with 5 bases between. Per the germline V gene, CDR1 is MDHEN and CDR2 is SYDVKM. The CDR3 totals 12 residues.

This chain connects TRBV5-1 to TRBJ2-3, with 9 bases that match TRBD1. Per germline, CDR1 SGHRS and CDR2 YFSETQ. This CDR3 spans 15 amino acids. J was trimmed by 5 bases and V by 4 bases; bases with no gene match: 8. CDR3 DNA sequence: TGCGCCAGCAGCGTCTACAGGGGGCAAGGAGATACGCAGTATTTT. It specifies CASSVYRGQGDTQYF.

The genes are TRBV4-2 and TRBJ1-2; D is perhaps TRBD1 (5 bases). Trimming stripped 0 bases from V and 8 bases from J, with 16 bases between. Germline lookup yields CDR1 LGHNA and CDR2 YNFKEQ. CDR3 length: 15 amino acids. CDR3 nucleotides: TGTGCCAGCAGCCAAGATATGGGGACGGCACGGGGCTACACCTTC. This translates into CASSQDMGTARGYTF.

This clone was recorded only once. The chain uses TRBV28 and TRBJ1-2; the match to TRBD1 covers 12 bases. V shed 3 bases and J 5 bases; nucleotides not matched to a gene: 10. Germline loops: CDR1 MDHEN, CDR2 SYDVKM. CDR3 length: 17 amino acids. The CDR3 nucleotides read TGTGCCAGCAGTTTCCCATCCGGGACAGGGGGCGGGTATGGCTACACCTTC. It yields the protein CASSFPSGTGGGYGYTF.

This CDR3 reads CASSRVTTTEAFF. In nucleotides, the CDR3 is TGTGCCAGCAGCCGGGTGACAACCACTGAAGCTTTCTTT. The chain carries TRBV27 and TRBJ1-1, with unresolved D. V was pared by 6 bases and J by 4 bases, with 12 bases between. The CDR3 has 13 residues. CDR1 and CDR2 (germline): MNHEY, SMNVEV (reference sequence).

This clone has just a few counts. The CDR3 coding sequence is TGTGCCAGCAGCAACCCACGGAGCAAGAGGAACACTGAAGCTTTCTTT. As protein: CASSNPRSKRNTEAFF. The chain is built from TRBV21-1 and TRBJ1-1. TRBV21-1 is flagged as a pseudogene. This CDR3 comprises 16 residues.

This clone occurred a few times. The chain recombines TRBV30 with TRBJ2-1, with TRBD2 matching over 14 bases. The CDR3 spans 14 residues. Germline loops: CDR1 GTSNPN, CDR2 SVGIG (reference sequence). V was pared by 3 bases and J by 10 bases, with 5 bases of the junction left unmatched. CDR3 amino acids: CAWRRLAGGVEQFF. The CDR3 DNA follows: TGTGCCTGGAGGCGACTAGCGGGAGGGGTCGAGCAGTTCTTC.

This clone was detected only a few times. The chain has TRBV6-1 and TRBJ1-1; D is uncertain. Trimming stripped 4 bases from V and 5 bases from J, with 2 bases between. This CDR3 spans 10 amino acids. The germline V gene has CDR1 MNHNS and CDR2 SASEGT. The CDR3 loop reads CASSVTEAFF. CDR3 DNA: TGTGCCAGCAGTGTTACTGAAGCTTTCTTT.

The rearrangement joins TRBV2 to TRBJ2-2; possible D gene TRBD2, 5 bases. This CDR3 has 14 amino acids. Germline CDR1 and CDR2: SNHLY and FYNNEI. V lost 7 bases and J lost 7, with 16 bases in between. CDR3 residues: CASKEAQNVGELFF. The CDR3, as DNA: TGTGCCAGCAAGGAGGCCCAAAATGTCGGGGAGCTGTTTTTT.

The chain has TRBV29-1 and TRBJ1-1; weak D call: TRBD1 (5 bases). This CDR3 has 14 amino acids. V was clipped by 4 bases and J by 4 bases, with 16 bases between them. CDR1 and CDR2 (germline): SQVTM, ANQGSEA. The CDR3: CSVGTRGAGTEAFF. DNA of the CDR3: TGCAGCGTTGGAACCCGTGGGGCTGGCACTGAAGCTTTCTTT.

This sequence joins TRBV6-4 and TRBJ1-2, with D uncertain. CDR1 MRHNA and CDR2 SNTAGT come from the germline V gene. The ends were cut back, 4 bases at V and 4 bases at J, with 13 bases in the middle. There are 14 residues in the CDR3. As DNA, the CDR3 is TGTGCCAGCAGTGTCTCGAAGGCCAGCTATGGCTACACCTTC. Protein product: CASSVSKASYGYTF.

Regarding this clone: One junction end disagrees with the germline gene, perhaps due to a read error. The gene calls are TRBV6-1 and TRBJ1-1; D unresolved. This CDR3 has 12 residues. Germline assignment: CDR1 MNHNS and CDR2 SASEGT. Here the CDR3 DNA reads TGTGCCAGCAGCTACATGAACACTGAAGCTTTTTTT. Protein: CASSYMNTEAFF.

The chain is built from TRBV6-6 and TRBJ2-2; D may be TRBD1 (5 bases). CDR1 is MNHNY, CDR2 SVGAGI, per germline (reference sequence). The V and J ends lost 5 bases and 1 base respectively, with 11 bases between them. The CDR3 runs 15 residues. The CDR3 DNA is TGTGCCAGCAGTCTCAGGGTGGGGAACACCGGGGAGCTGTTTTTT. As protein: CASSLRVGNTGELFF.